These 24 T cell receptor beta chains came from one sample sequenced in a study of T cell responses to AZD1222 COVID-19 vaccine. Method: immunoSEQ multiplex PCR; TCRdb's copy keeps in-frame clones and lacks some. The sample gives around 140,000 clones, approximately 92% of which show up once; 1.7% is in the top ten. Sample: peripheral blood, taken on day 0 of AZD1222 vaccination. The receptors were sampled from an adult in good health.

This clone was found once. V is TRBV28 and J is TRBJ1-6, with 9 bases that match TRBD1. Unmatched junction bases numbered 5, after V lost 4 bases and J lost 10 bases. Germline CDR1 is MDHEN and CDR2 is SYDVKM. This CDR3 region has 14 residues. CDR3 nucleotides: TGTGCCAGCAGTTCCGGACAGGGGAGGTCACCCCTCCACTTT. Encoded protein: CASSSGQGRSPLHF.

This clone occurred once. The gene calls are TRBV6-5 and TRBJ1-1; the match to TRBD1 covers 7 bases. Unmatched junction bases numbered 3, after V lost 0 bases and J lost 11 bases. The CDR3 is 12 residues long. Germline CDR1 MNHEY, CDR2 SVGAGI. CDR3: CASSYSRGIAFF. CDR3 coding DNA: TGTGCCAGCAGTTACTCCAGGGGGATTGCTTTCTTT.

This rearrangement joins TRBV20-1 to TRBJ1-2; 8 bases fit TRBD1. CDR1 and CDR2 (germline): DFQATT, SNEGSKA (reference sequence). The CDR3 consists of 14 residues. V trimming: 3 bases; J trimming: 12 bases; junction bases outside the gene matches: 15. CDR3 sequence reads: CSASRSLRQGSHTF. As DNA, the CDR3 is TGCAGTGCTAGTAGATCACTCCGACAGGGGTCCCACACCTTC.

The rearrangement joins TRBV7-2 to TRBJ2-1; 9 nucleotides agree with TRBD2. The ends lost 0 bases at V and 4 bases at J; junction bases unmatched: 4. Germline loops: CDR1 SGHTA, CDR2 FQGNSA. This CDR3 is built from 16 residues. The CDR3 bases are TGTGCCAGCAGCTTAGCCTCTAGCGGGGTTTACAATGAGCAGTTCTTC. Its protein product is CASSLASSGVYNEQFF.

The genes are TRBV28 and TRBJ2-7; 10 nucleotides align to TRBD1. The CDR3 contains 15 residues. Germline V CDR1 and CDR2: MDHEN, SYDVKM. Unmatched junction bases numbered 11, after V lost 7 bases and J lost 5 bases. The CDR3 protein is CASMPPGTGVNEQYF. The CDR3 coding sequence is TGTGCCAGCATGCCGCCGGGGACAGGGGTCAACGAGCAGTACTTC.

The rearrangement links TRBV30 to TRBJ1-2, with 9 positions matching TRBD1. The germline V gene has CDR1 GTSNPN and CDR2 SVGIG (reference sequence). The CDR3 totals 13 residues. The junction had 6 bases not matched to a gene; V was cut back by 4 bases and J by 6 bases. CDR3 sequence reads: CAWTTGGRDGYTF. In DNA form, the CDR3 reads TGTGCCTGGACTACAGGGGGCAGGGATGGCTACACCTTC.

The genes are TRBV6-1 and TRBJ1-1; D is uncertain. Germline V gene lookup returns CDR1 MNHNS and CDR2 SASEGT. The CDR3 is 13 amino acids. Trimming removed 2 bases from V and 4 bases from J, with 8 bases in between. DNA of the CDR3: TGTGCCAGCAGTGAAACGGGTAGCACTGAAGCTTTCTTT. The encoded protein is CASSETGSTEAFF.

This chain connects TRBV27 to TRBJ2-7, with D maybe TRBD2 (6 bases). The CDR3 runs 14 residues. Trimming removed 5 bases from V and 2 bases from J, with 13 bases in between. The V gene's germline CDR1 is MNHEY and CDR2 SMNVEV (reference sequence). The CDR3 loop reads CASSEPGRTYEQYF. CDR3 sequence (DNA): TGTGCCAGCAGTGAACCCGGGAGAACCTACGAGCAGTACTTC.

The CDR3 loop is CASRRNRAANSPLHF. CDR3 DNA: TGTGCCAGCAGACGCAACCGGGCCGCCAATTCACCCCTCCACTTT. The chain joins TRBV6-5 to TRBJ1-6; D is undetermined. The germline gives CDR1 MNHEY, CDR2 SVGAGI. There are 15 residues in the CDR3. With 6 bases removed from V and 7 bases from J, the gap between germline ends came to 16 bases.

This rearrangement joins TRBV11-1 to TRBJ1-6, with 8 bases identical to TRBD1. CDR1 SGHAT and CDR2 FQDESV come from the germline V gene (reference sequence). This CDR3 is built from 14 residues. V was clipped by 6 bases and J by 7 bases; unmatched bases: 5. The CDR3 loop reads CASRQDRVNSPLHF. The CDR3 nucleotides are TGTGCCAGCAGACAGGACAGGGTGAATTCACCCCTCCACTTT.

A single count supports this clone. The genes are TRBV7-9 and TRBJ2-7; TRBD2 matches 9 bases. The CDR3 runs 16 residues. V shed 5 bases and J 2 bases; nucleotides not matched to a gene: 10. Germline CDR1 reads SEHNR; CDR2 reads FQNEAQ (reference sequence). CDR3 amino acids: CASSPLSGRTTYEQYF. The DNA for the CDR3 is TGTGCCAGCAGCCCTCTCAGCGGGAGGACGACCTACGAGCAGTACTTC.

CDR3 nucleotide sequence: TGCGCCAGCAGCCAAGACCCCCCTCGGGGCTACACCTTC. This sequence encodes CASSQDPPRGYTF. The V gene is TRBV4-1, the J gene TRBJ1-2; D gene unclear. Trimming cost V 0 bases and J 8 bases, with 10 bases left between them. Looked up from germline, CDR1 is MGHRA and CDR2 is YSYEKL. The CDR3 runs 13 residues.

This clone was seen a single time. The chain links TRBV5-1 to TRBJ1-1; a weak D match, TRBD1 (5 bases). Germline loops: CDR1 SGHRS, CDR2 YFSETQ. The ends were cut back, 1 base at V and 1 base at J, with 11 bases in the middle. The CDR3 spans 15 residues. CDR3 coding DNA: TGCGCCAGCAGCTTGTACGGGGGTGGGAACACTGAAGCTTTCTTT. This translates into CASSLYGGGNTEAFF.

The chain is built from TRBV10-2 and TRBJ1-3; D is unclear. The germline CDR1 and CDR2 sequences are WSHSY and SAAADI. V lost 6 bases and J 2 bases, leaving 11 bases between the germline ends. The CDR3 runs to 14 residues. The CDR3 protein is CASSAPTAGNTIYF. CDR3 sequence (DNA): TGCGCCAGCAGCGCACCCACTGCTGGAAACACCATATATTTT.

The chain combines TRBV5-1 with TRBJ2-5, with D hard to call. Germline assignment: CDR1 SGHRS and CDR2 YFSETQ. V was shortened by 6 bases and J by 5 bases, with 17 bases between the two germline ends. The CDR3 is 14 residues long. As DNA, the CDR3 is TGCGCCAGCAAATGGAGCACCCACACGGAGACCCAGTACTTC. Encoded protein: CASKWSTHTETQYF.

V is TRBV7-9 and J is TRBJ1-3; no definite D call. Germline V gives CDR1 SEHNR, CDR2 FQNEAQ (reference sequence). Trimming took off 0 bases at V and 8 bases at J, with 5 bases between the two ends. The CDR3 runs to 12 residues. Here the CDR3 reads CASSLAQDTIYF. Here the CDR3 DNA reads TGTGCCAGCAGCTTAGCCCAGGACACCATATATTTT.

The CDR3 DNA follows: TGTGCCAGCAGCGGCAGGGGACGCTTAGGTCCCCAGCATTTT. It is translated as CASSGRGRLGPQHF. The V call is TRBV2, the J call TRBJ1-5; TRBD1 might be the D (6 bases). CDR3 length equals 14 residues. Germline V gene lookup returns CDR1 SNHLY and CDR2 FYNNEI. V shed 6 bases and J shed 10 bases, with 19 bases lying between them.

The chain carries TRBV5-1 and TRBJ1-3; the D gene is possibly TRBD1 (5 bases). The CDR3 contains 17 residues. CDR1 is SGHRS and CDR2 is YFSETQ in the germline V gene. V gave up 0 bases and J gave up 0 bases, with 13 bases separating them. The CDR3 region is CASSLASGPNSGNTIYF. In DNA, the CDR3 is TGCGCCAGCAGCTTGGCCTCGGGACCTAACTCTGGAAACACCATATATTTT. The variable domain in full, with the rest retrieved from reference TRBV5-1 and TRBJ1-3, is KAGVTQTPRYLIKTRGQQVTLSCSPISGHRSVSWYQQTPGQGLQFLFEYFSETQRNKGNFPGRFSGRQFSNSRSEMNVSTLELGDSALYLCASSLASGPNSGNTIYFGEGSWLTVV.

The V and J genes are TRBV6-6 and TRBJ2-1; 8 nucleotides line up with TRBD2. The CDR3 has 17 residues. V dropped 5 bases and J dropped 9; count of bases not matched to a gene: 18. Germline V gene lookup returns CDR1 MNHNY and CDR2 SVGAGI (reference sequence). The CDR3 loop reads CASSRGLGSGSFGEQFF. The DNA of the CDR3 is TGTGCCAGCAGTCGTGGGTTAGGGAGCGGGAGCTTCGGTGAGCAGTTCTTC.

The chain couples TRBV28 to TRBJ1-5, with TRBD1 as a possible D gene (6 bases). This CDR3 contains 14 residues. CDR1 is MDHEN, CDR2 SYDVKM, per germline. V was clipped by 6 bases and J by 5 bases, with 14 bases between them. In DNA, the CDR3 is TGTGCCAGCAGGTGGGGGGCGCGGGATCAGCCCCAGCATTTT. It encodes CASRWGARDQPQHF.

The chain has TRBV25-1 and TRBJ2-2; D may be TRBD1 (6 bases). Germline V gene sequence: CDR1 MGHDK, CDR2 SYGVNS. V lost 1 base and J 0 bases, leaving 15 bases between the germline ends. The CDR3 length is 18 residues. The CDR3 sequence: CASSEWSGQPSNTGELFF. The CDR3 region has the DNA TGTGCCAGCAGTGAATGGTCCGGACAGCCCTCGAACACCGGGGAGCTGTTTTTT.

This rearrangement joins TRBV5-4 to TRBJ2-1, with D possibly being TRBD1 or TRBD2 (5 bases each). Trimming took off 3 bases at V and 4 bases at J, with 14 bases between the two ends. The CDR3 length is 15 residues. Germline CDR1 reads SGHNT; CDR2 reads YYREEE (reference sequence). The CDR3 region is CASSYPGTHYNEQFF. As DNA, the CDR3 is TGTGCCAGCAGCTATCCCGGGACGCATTACAATGAGCAGTTCTTC. Using reference TRBV5-4 and TRBJ2-1 for the parts outside the CDR3, the full variable domain is ETGVTQSPTHLIKTRGQQVTLRCSSQSGHNTVSWYQQALGQGPQFIFQYYREEENGRGNFPPRFSGLQFPNYSSELNVNALELDDSALYLCASSYPGTHYNEQFFGPGTRLTVL.

This CDR3 is CASSQFAGDEQFF. In DNA, the CDR3 is TGTGCCAGCAGCCAGTTTGCGGGGGATGAGCAGTTCTTC. V gene TRBV7-3 combines with J gene TRBJ2-1; 7 bases are a match to TRBD2. This CDR3 comprises 13 residues. J lost 8 bases, V lost 5 bases, and 6 bases had no gene match. The germline V gene has CDR1 SGHTA and CDR2 FQGTGA.

This rearrangement joins TRBV30 to TRBJ2-4, with D possibly matching TRBD1 (6 bases). The V end was cut by 8 bases, the J end by 0 bases, with 11 bases between. The CDR3 consists of 13 residues. CDR1 GTSNPN and CDR2 SVGIG come from the germline V gene (reference sequence). In DNA form, the CDR3 reads TGTGCCCAGGGGAATCTAGCCAAAAACATTCAGTACTTC. It codes for CAQGNLAKNIQYF.